These 20 T cell receptor beta chains were all obtained from the same sample, sequenced in a study of cytomegalovirus exposure and HLA in healthy donors. It was with 60 Vbeta and 13 Jbeta primers that the PCR ran. This table comes from immunoSEQ multiplex PCR, and its TCRdb copy is limited to in-frame clones, with some not included. This sample has 150,000 to 200,000 clones, with 55% to 80% found just once. Input material: PBMCs. The source of these receptors is a woman between 18 and 29 years old in good health and CMV-seropositive.

As regards this clone: One end of the junction does not line up with germline, which may come from a read error. The J gene is TRBJ1-2, the V gene TRBV11-2, with 8 bases aligning to TRBD1. This CDR3 has 13 residues. Germline values: CDR1 SGHAT, CDR2 FQNNGV. CDR3: CASSLDRGHGYTF. For the CDR3, the DNA is TGTGCCAGCAGCCTAGACAGGGGTCATGGCTACACCTTC.

The CDR3, as DNA: TGTGCCAGCAGTCCTACTAGCGGCACAGATACGCAGTATTTT. It specifies CASSPTSGTDTQYF. V usage is TRBV2 and J usage is TRBJ2-3; 7 nucleotides agree with TRBD2. CDR1 and CDR2 from the germline V gene are SNHLY and FYNNEI. The V and J ends lost 5 bases and 1 base, in that order; junction bases with no gene match: 3. This CDR3 contains 14 residues.

This rearrangement joins TRBV4-3 to TRBJ1-1, with 8 bases aligning to TRBD1. V lost 0 bases, J lost 4 bases, and 4 bases stayed unmatched. The CDR3 contains 15 residues. Germline V gene sequence: CDR1 LGHNA, CDR2 YSLEER. The CDR3: CASSQDHDRGTEAFF. The CDR3 nucleotides are TGCGCCAGCAGCCAAGATCACGACAGGGGCACTGAAGCTTTCTTT.

The rearrangement links TRBV6-5 to TRBJ2-7; 8 bases agree with TRBD2. Germline CDR1 reads MNHEY; CDR2 reads SVGAGI. Trimming removed 0 bases from V and 2 bases from J; junction bases left unmatched: 6. The CDR3 loop spans 16 amino acids. The CDR3 DNA follows: TGTGCCAGCAGTTACTCGGGCGGGGGGTTAACCTACGAGCAGTACTTC. Translation gives CASSYSGGGLTYEQYF.

This chain uses TRBV10-3 with TRBJ2-2; 7 bases align to TRBD1. V was clipped by 3 bases and J by 6 bases; unmatched bases: 4. The CDR3 totals 14 residues. Germline V CDR1 and CDR2: ENHRY, SYGVKD. The CDR3 is CAISDGQGAGELFF. CDR3 sequence (DNA): TGTGCCATCAGTGATGGGCAGGGGGCCGGGGAGCTGTTTTTT.

The V gene is TRBV28, the J gene TRBJ1-2; 10 bases fit TRBD1. The CDR3 length is 17 residues. With 3 bases clipped from V and 7 bases from J, the junction kept 14 bases outside the gene matches. Germline CDR1 MDHEN, CDR2 SYDVKM. The CDR3 DNA follows: TGTGCCAGCAGTTTTACCGGGACAGGGGCTTTAGTCGGTGGCTACACCTTC. Translated: CASSFTGTGALVGGYTF.

V is TRBV7-9 and J is TRBJ1-2; 7 nucleotides agree with TRBD1. The CDR3 contains 13 residues. V shed 2 bases, J shed 8 bases, and the junction held 5 bases outside the gene matches. CDR1 and CDR2 from the germline V gene are SEHNR and FQNEAQ (reference sequence). The CDR3 DNA reads as TGTGCCAGCAGCTTAACGACAGGGAACGGCTACACCTTC. Its translation: CASSLTTGNGYTF. Based on the CDR3 plus reference TRBV7-9 and TRBJ1-2, the full variable domain is DTGVSQNPRHKITKRGQNVTFRCDPISEHNRLYWYRQTLGQGPEFLTYFQNEAQLEKSRLLSDRFSAERPKGSFSTLEIQRTEQGDSAMYLCASSLTTGNGYTFGSGTRLTVV.

This chain uses TRBV15 with TRBJ2-5; the match to TRBD1 covers 8 bases. Unmatched junction bases numbered 4, after V lost 2 bases and J lost 2 bases. CDR1 and CDR2 from the germline V gene are LNHNV and YYDKDF (reference sequence). The CDR3 has 15 amino acids. The CDR3 is CATSRNDRGQETQYF. The CDR3 nucleotides read TGTGCCACCAGCAGAAACGACAGGGGACAAGAGACCCAGTACTTC.

The chain links TRBV19 to TRBJ2-1; no reliable D call. The V end was cut by 1 base, the J end by 7 bases, with 8 bases between. CDR1 and CDR2 (germline): LNHDA, SQIVND (reference sequence). CDR3 length: 13 residues. As DNA, the CDR3 is TGTGCCAGTAGTATAGCCGGTCCTAATGAGCAGTTCTTC. Its translation: CASSIAGPNEQFF.

The V call is TRBV30, the J call TRBJ2-3; 10 bases agree with TRBD1. Per germline, CDR1 GTSNPN and CDR2 SVGIG (reference sequence). This CDR3 is built from 15 residues. The junction had 6 bases not matched to a gene; V was cut back by 0 bases and J by 6 bases. In DNA, the CDR3 is TGTGCCTGGAGTGTAGGGACAGGGGTTACCGATACGCAGTATTTT. Its translation is CAWSVGTGVTDTQYF.

The sample holds one count of this clone. This rearrangement joins TRBV7-8 to TRBJ2-1; 7 bases are shared with TRBD2. Trimming took 5 bases from V and 9 from J; bases not matched to a gene: 16. From germline, CDR1 is SGHVS and CDR2 FQNEAQ. The CDR3 extends over 16 amino acids. The CDR3 region has the DNA TGTGCCAGCAGCCAGGGAGTGGGGGGGTCTTGGGGTGAGCAGTTCTTC. Translated, it gives CASSQGVGGSWGEQFF.

This clone turned up a few times. The CDR3 loop reads CASSATLAAIYNEQFF. CDR3 in DNA: TGTGCCAGCAGTGCGACCCTAGCGGCGATATACAATGAGCAGTTCTTC. This chain uses TRBV2 with TRBJ2-1, with 7 bases identical to TRBD2. This CDR3 has 16 residues. In germline, CDR1 is SNHLY, CDR2 FYNNEI. Germline trimming cut 4 bases from V and 4 bases from J; bases unmatched to any gene: 10.

V and J are TRBV1 and TRBJ1-4; the D call TRBD1 from the table was never checked on the DNA. TRBV1 is described as a pseudogene. This CDR3 spans 19 amino acids. CDR3 bases: TGCACCAGCAGCCACCGGGACAGGCATCTCAAGGGAACTAATGAAAAACTGTTTTTT. Its translation: CTSSHRDRHLKGTNEKLFF.

This chain connects TRBV14 to TRBJ1-6, with a weak D call TRBD1 (5 bases). Germline V gene sequence: CDR1 SGHDN, CDR2 FVKESK. V was pared by 2 bases and J by 7 bases, with 18 bases between. The length of the CDR3 is 17 residues. The CDR3 DNA is TGTGCCAGCAGCCAAACTCTCACAGGAACCGTAAATTCACCCCTCCACTTT. Protein product: CASSQTLTGTVNSPLHF. Using reference TRBV14 and TRBJ1-6 for the parts outside the CDR3, the full variable domain is EAGVTQFPSHSVIEKGQTVTLRCDPISGHDNLYWYRRVMGKEIKFLLHFVKESKQDESGMPNNRFLAERTGGTYSTLKVQPAELEDSGVYFCASSQTLTGTVNSPLHFGNGTRLTVT.

The V gene is TRBV2, the J gene TRBJ2-3; 8 bases map to TRBD1. There are 16 residues in the CDR3. The V segment lost 4 bases and the J segment 2 bases; nucleotides outside the gene matches: 8. The germline gives CDR1 SNHLY, CDR2 FYNNEI. The CDR3 DNA reads as TGTGCCAGCAGTGGCGGACCTCAGGGGGCCACAGATACGCAGTATTTT. Protein: CASSGGPQGATDTQYF.

In this sample, this clone turned up once. The rearrangement uses TRBV29-1 and TRBJ2-1, with D uncertain. The CDR3 is made up of 13 amino acids. CDR1 SQVTM and CDR2 ANQGSEA come from the germline V gene. V gave up 4 bases and J gave up 7 bases, with 14 bases separating them. The CDR3 sequence is CSVAAPVGNEQFF. As DNA, the CDR3 is TGCAGCGTTGCAGCCCCCGTCGGGAATGAGCAGTTCTTC.

The chain joins TRBV5-1 to TRBJ2-3, with TRBD2 matching over 7 bases. Germline CDR1 is SGHRS and CDR2 is YFSETQ. This CDR3 is built from 14 residues. The ends lost 0 bases at V and 4 bases at J; junction bases unmatched: 2. The CDR3 region has the DNA TGCGCCAGCAGCTTGGCGGGACTATCAGATACGCAGTATTTT. This translates into CASSLAGLSDTQYF.

The chain couples TRBV9 to TRBJ1-1; D possibly corresponds to TRBD1 (6 bases). CDR3 length equals 15 residues. The ends were cut back, 4 bases at V and 4 bases at J, with 17 bases in the middle. CDR1 and CDR2 from the germline V gene are SGDLS and YYNGEE. The CDR3 here is CASSPTGGPATEAFF. CDR3 nucleotide sequence: TGTGCCAGCAGCCCGACGGGGGGGCCAGCCACTGAAGCTTTCTTT.

This clone has just a few counts. The chain couples TRBV25-1 to TRBJ1-2; 8 positions match TRBD1. The CDR3 runs 15 residues. V shed 5 bases, J shed 7 bases, and the junction held 12 bases outside the gene matches. Germline CDR1 is MGHDK and CDR2 is SYGVNS. The DNA of the CDR3 is TGTGCCAGCAGTCACAGAGGTAGACAGGGGTTTGGCTACACCTTC. Protein sequence: CASSHRGRQGFGYTF.

This chain uses TRBV18 with TRBJ2-3, with 9 nucleotides matching TRBD2. Germline CDR1 KGHSH, CDR2 LQKENI. There are 14 residues in the CDR3. Trimming removed 10 bases from V and 3 bases from J; junction bases left unmatched: 8. CDR3 coding DNA: TGTGCCACCTCTAGACTAGCGGAAACAGATACGCAGTATTTT. Translated: CATSRLAETDTQYF.